What follows are 10 T cell receptor beta chains derived from one specimen sequenced in a study of identical twins. TCRdb re-analysed the 5' RACE reads in MiXCR, keeping a single row per CDR3 protein. The table includes under 400,000 distinct CDR3 sequences, about 10% detected once. Input material: naive T cells sorted from blood. The receptors originated from a woman in her fifties or sixties in good health.

This clonotype has a count of ten or more. The rearrangement joins TRBV5-1 to TRBJ2-4; TRBD1 agrees at 8 bases. Germline V gives CDR1 SGHRS, CDR2 YFSETQ. The junction had 9 bases not matched to a gene; V was cut back by 7 bases and J by 0 bases. There are 16 residues in the CDR3. CDR3 protein: CASALGQGIAKNIQYF. For the CDR3, the DNA is TGCGCCAGCGCCCTTGGACAGGGTATAGCCAAAAACATTCAGTACTTC. The entire variable domain, with the rest obtained from reference TRBV5-1 and TRBJ2-4, is as follows: KAGVTQTPRYLIKTRGQQVTLSCSPISGHRSVSWYQQTPGQGLQFLFEYFSETQRNKGNFPGRFSGRQFSNSRSEMNVSTLELGDSALYLCASALGQGIAKNIQYFGAGTRLSVL.

This clonotype was counted at least ten times. The J gene is TRBJ1-2, the V gene TRBV20-1; D may be TRBD1 (5 bases). The CDR3 sequence is 16 residues long. V lost 3 bases and J lost 1, with 18 bases in between. Per germline, CDR1 DFQATT and CDR2 SNEGSKA (reference sequence). The CDR3 nucleotides are TGCAGTGCTAGTCGGCCAGGGATTAGTGATAACTATGGCTACACCTTC. Protein sequence: CSASRPGISDNYGYTF.

The V gene is TRBV7-9, the J gene TRBJ2-5; 7 positions match TRBD1. J was trimmed by 5 bases and V by 2 bases; bases with no gene match: 2. Germline lookup yields CDR1 SEHNR and CDR2 FQNEAQ (reference sequence). The CDR3 runs to 13 residues. The CDR3 DNA sequence: TGTGCCAGCAGCTTAAGGGGGCTGGAGACCCAGTACTTC. It specifies CASSLRGLETQYF. The complete variable domain, with remaining parts taken from reference TRBV7-9 and TRBJ2-5, reads DTGVSQNPRHKITKRGQNVTFRCDPISEHNRLYWYRQTLGQGPEFLTYFQNEAQLEKSRLLSDRFSAERPKGSFSTLEIQRTEQGDSAMYLCASSLRGLETQYFGPGTRLLVL.

The chain is built from TRBV5-6 and TRBJ2-1; D uncertain. The CDR3 spans 14 residues. Deletions cut 1 base from V and 6 bases from J, with 11 bases between. Germline assignment: CDR1 SGHDT and CDR2 YYEEEE. In nucleotides, the CDR3 is TGTGCCAGCAGCTTGTGGGCTCAGCCCAATGAGCAGTTCTTC. This translates into CASSLWAQPNEQFF.

This clonotype occurred a few times. The chain combines TRBV20-1 with TRBJ2-5, with a possible D match to TRBD2 (6 bases). The V and J ends lost 0 bases and 1 base respectively, with 6 bases between them. CDR1 is DFQATT and CDR2 is SNEGSKA in the germline V gene (reference sequence). The CDR3 is 13 residues long. The CDR3: CSARERGQETQYF. Written as DNA, the CDR3 is TGCAGTGCTAGAGAGCGGGGCCAAGAGACCCAGTACTTC.

The CDR3 DNA sequence: TGTGCCAGCAGTTTGGTTAGCCGATACAATGAGCAGTTCTTC. This translates into CASSLVSRYNEQFF. The chain couples TRBV12-3 or TRBV12-4 to TRBJ2-1; no clear D. Between the trimmed V and J ends, which lost 3 bases and 4 bases, there was a span of 10 bases. This CDR3 has 14 residues.

The V call is TRBV6-5, the J call TRBJ2-7; a possible D gene is TRBD2 (6 bases). Germline CDR1 MNHEY, CDR2 SVGAGI. Trimming shortened V by 6 bases and J by 7 bases, and 16 bases separated the two germline ends. This CDR3 has 13 amino acids. This CDR3 is CASSRGTGREQYV. In DNA, the CDR3 is TGTGCCAGCAGCCGGGGCACCGGGAGAGAGCAGTACGTC.

This clonotype has only a few counts. The chain employs TRBV27 and TRBJ2-1, with 10 positions matching TRBD2. V shed 5 bases and J 5 bases; nucleotides not matched to a gene: 6. Germline V gene sequence: CDR1 MNHEY, CDR2 SMNVEV (reference sequence). The CDR3 is 15 residues long. The CDR3 spells CASSPTSGVHNEQFF. The CDR3 region has the DNA TGTGCCAGCAGTCCCACTAGCGGGGTTCACAATGAGCAGTTCTTC.

This clonotype was counted a few times. The chain carries TRBV5-5 and TRBJ2-1; perhaps TRBD2 as D (6 bases). V dropped 5 bases and J dropped 4 bases, with 19 bases sitting between them. Germline V gene sequence: CDR1 SGHKS, CDR2 YYEKEE (reference sequence). The CDR3 has 16 amino acids. In DNA, the CDR3 is TGTGCCAGCAGTGCTCCTGAGACTAGTGAATACAATGAGCAGTTCTTC. Protein product: CASSAPETSEYNEQFF.

Only a few counts were recorded for this clonotype. J is TRBJ2-5 and V is TRBV9; 11 bases are a match to TRBD1. Trimming removed 4 bases from V and 1 base from J; junction bases left unmatched: 6. Per germline, CDR1 SGDLS and CDR2 YYNGEE. The CDR3 covers 16 residues. This CDR3 reads CASSKRDRGGQETQYF. The CDR3 DNA follows: TGTGCCAGCAGCAAACGGGACAGGGGGGGCCAAGAGACCCAGTACTTC.